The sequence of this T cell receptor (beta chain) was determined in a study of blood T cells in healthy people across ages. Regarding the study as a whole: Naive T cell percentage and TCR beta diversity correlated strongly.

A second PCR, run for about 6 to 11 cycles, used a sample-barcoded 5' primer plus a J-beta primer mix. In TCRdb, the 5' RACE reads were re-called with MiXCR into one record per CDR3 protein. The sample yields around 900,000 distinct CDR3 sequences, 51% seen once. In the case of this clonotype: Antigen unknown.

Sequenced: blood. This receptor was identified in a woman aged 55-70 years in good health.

The CDR3 nucleotides read TGTGCCAACCACCCGACAACTAATGAAAAACTGTTTTTT. It yields the protein CANHPTTNEKLFF. V gene TRBV7-4 combines with J gene TRBJ1-4; D gene uncertain. This CDR3 has 13 amino acids. CDR1 SGHVT and CDR2 SQSDAQ come from the germline V gene. V lost 10 bases, J lost 0 bases, and 9 bases lay in between.